The present TCR beta chain was sequenced within a study of cytomegalovirus exposure and HLA in healthy donors. The study, taken as a whole, reports: In an earlier analysis, in roughly 580 donors, most V segments appeared productive either ~90% or ~30% of the time. Sequencing depth across donors, presence/absence analyses assumed, was roughly uniform. An analysis that was carried out later associated 17,000 or so TCR beta sequences with HLA alleles at 0.05 false discovery rate.

Primers included in the PCR were 60 Vbeta and 13 Jbeta primers. Here immunoSEQ multiplex PCR was the method, and the copy in TCRdb shows in-frame clones only, minus some. The sample yields roughly 120,000 clones, about 81% seen once. About this clone itself: The antigen remains unidentified.

The ends lost 1 base at V and 5 bases at J; junction bases unmatched: 2. The CDR3 covers 15 residues. The germline V gene encodes CDR1 MGHRA and CDR2 YSYEKL. The clonotype originates from a young woman in good health and CMV-seronegative. The V gene is TRBV4-1, the J gene TRBJ1-4; 9 bases fit TRBD1. Material: PBMCs. CDR3 residues: CASSQGGTGNEKLFF. Written as DNA, the CDR3 is TGCGCCAGCAGCCAAGGCGGGACAGGGAATGAAAAACTGTTTTTT.